This T cell receptor beta chain was found in a study of T cell responses to AZD1222 COVID-19 vaccine. Germline V lookup: CDR1 MNHNS, CDR2 SASEGT. The CDR3 loop spans 16 amino acids. Trimming took 1 base from V and 0 from J, leaving 10 bases between them. Data came from immunoSEQ multiplex PCR; TCRdb stores just in-frame clones and leaves some out. The sample consists of approximately 100,000 clones, about 90% of them appearing once. Regarding this clone: No antigen is known for it.

General study findings and limits: Just 5 or 6 AZD1222 recipients tested seropositive at baseline. Nearly half of spike-specific TCRs reportedly go after variant regions that carry no mutations. CD4 TCRs linked to vaccination spanned spike, dominating at 160-218 and 743-854.

The receptor was derived from an adult in good health. V is TRBV6-1 and J is TRBJ1-3, with D unresolved. The source material was peripheral blood, sampled on day 0 of AZD1222 vaccination. CDR3 coding DNA: TGTGCCAGCAGTGAAGTCCTAATCTCCTCTGGAAACACCATATATTTT. This translates into CASSEVLISSGNTIYF.